Following are 18 T cell receptor beta chains from one sample sequenced in a study of T-cell reconstitution after alpha-beta-depleted transplantation in children. The TCRbeta library was prepared with unique molecular identifiers. Using its own MiXCR run on the PCR reads, TCRdb lists one record per CDR3 protein. The sample includes over 550,000 distinct CDR3 sequences, roughly a tenth of them seen just once. Sequencing used PBMCs from the stem cell graft donor, obtained from the stem cell graft. The receptors shown here come from a human donor who donated a stem cell graft to a child with acute myeloid leukemia.

This chain links TRBV11-2 with TRBJ2-1, with D hard to call. V lost 6 bases and J lost 8, with 8 bases in between. The CDR3 is 11 residues long. Germline V gene sequence: CDR1 SGHAT, CDR2 FQNNGV. The CDR3 here is CASRVRDEQFF. CDR3 DNA: TGTGCCAGCAGGGTACGGGATGAGCAGTTCTTC.

This clonotype has just a few counts. This rearrangement joins TRBV4-3 to TRBJ2-7; TRBD2 agrees at 10 bases. CDR3 length: 16 residues. V was clipped by 1 base and J by 2 bases; unmatched bases: 5. CDR1 is LGHNA, CDR2 YSLEER, per germline. For the CDR3, the DNA is TGCGCCAGCAGCCAAGGCGGTCTAGCGGGGGCCTACGAGCAGTACTTC. Amino acids: CASSQGGLAGAYEQYF.

The sample holds many counts of this clonotype. Here the CDR3 reads CSAPAGTKQETQYF. The CDR3, as DNA: TGCAGTGCTCCCGCCGGGACAAAGCAAGAGACCCAGTACTTC. The chain links TRBV20-1 to TRBJ2-5, with D tentatively TRBD1 (6 bases). The CDR3 runs to 14 residues. Germline V gene data show CDR1 as DFQATT and CDR2 as SNEGSKA (reference sequence). Trimming removed 5 bases at V and 2 bases at J, with 15 bases between.

This clonotype was counted a few times. The V call is TRBV28, the J call TRBJ2-7, with a tentative D call TRBD2 (5 bases). The CDR3 runs 13 residues. Germline V gives CDR1 MDHEN, CDR2 SYDVKM. V was shortened by 3 bases and J by 4 bases, with 10 bases between the two germline ends. Here the CDR3 DNA reads TGTGCCAGCAGTTTCGGGATAGGTTACGAGCAGTACTTC. This sequence encodes CASSFGIGYEQYF. The full variable domain, with the rest looked up from reference TRBV28 and TRBJ2-7, is DVKVTQSSRYLVKRTGEKVFLECVQDMDHENMFWYRQDPGLGLRLIYFSYDVKMKEKGDIPEGYSVSREKKERFSLILESASTNQTSMYLCASSFGIGYEQYFGPGTRLTVT.

This clonotype was detected a few times. One end of the junction is discordant with germline, which a read error may explain. The gene calls are TRBV6-5 and TRBJ2-7, with 13 bases matching TRBD2. The CDR3 is made up of 12 amino acids. Germline CDR1 and CDR2: MNHEY and SVGAGI. The CDR3: CASIDSTSGRHF. CDR3 bases: TGTGCCAGCATCGACTCGACTAGCGGGAGGCACTTC.

This clonotype occurred a few times. This rearrangement joins TRBV12-3 or TRBV12-4 to TRBJ1-2, with TRBD1 identical over 7 bases. The CDR3 runs 13 residues. Germline trimming cut 6 bases from V and 6 bases from J; bases unmatched to any gene: 7. The CDR3, as DNA: TGTGCCAGCAGCCTCGGGACAGCCGATGGCTACACCTTC. Translated: CASSLGTADGYTF.

This clonotype was seen at least ten times. The V and J genes are TRBV28 and TRBJ2-6; D is unclear. CDR3 size: 16 residues. Trimming took 5 bases from V and 0 from J, leaving 11 bases between them. Germline CDR1 MDHEN, CDR2 SYDVKM. The CDR3 loop is CASSTVRASGANVLTF. The CDR3 DNA is TGTGCCAGCAGTACCGTCCGTGCCTCTGGGGCCAACGTCCTGACTTTC.

This clonotype appeared many times. J is TRBJ2-7 and V is TRBV6-1; a possible D gene is TRBD1 (6 bases). CDR3 length: 15 residues. Germline values: CDR1 MNHNS, CDR2 SASEGT. Trimming left V 5 bases short and J 6 bases short, with 20 bases between. CDR3 nucleotides: TGTGCCAGCAGTCCATTAAGGGGGAGTATGAGCGAGCAGTACTTC. Translating it yields CASSPLRGSMSEQYF.

This clonotype was seen ten or more times. The chain joins TRBV6-1 to TRBJ2-3, with 12 bases that match TRBD2. Trimming took 5 bases from V and 3 from J; bases not matched to a gene: 6. The CDR3 is 16 amino acids. From germline, CDR1 is MNHNS and CDR2 SASEGT. The CDR3 DNA sequence: TGTGCCAGCAGTACATCTAGCGGGAGGGTTACAGATACGCAGTATTTT. It encodes CASSTSSGRVTDTQYF.

The rearrangement joins TRBV4-2 to TRBJ2-1; D is perhaps TRBD1 (6 bases). The germline gives CDR1 LGHNA, CDR2 YNFKEQ. V shed 3 bases and J shed 6 bases, with 21 bases lying between them. The CDR3 runs to 17 residues. This CDR3 reads CASSHPSSEGVSNEQFF. CDR3 bases: TGTGCCAGCAGCCACCCTAGCTCCGAGGGGGTCTCCAATGAGCAGTTCTTC.

This clonotype was counted many times. The chain couples TRBV29-1 to TRBJ2-7; D gene ambiguous. Germline V gene data show CDR1 as SQVTM and CDR2 as ANQGSEA. The CDR3 has 14 amino acids. Deletions cut 0 bases from V and 0 bases from J, with 9 bases between. Here the CDR3 DNA reads TGCAGCGTTGAAGACGGTCTAAGCTCCTACGAGCAGTACTTC. Protein product: CSVEDGLSSYEQYF.

The table lists this clonotype with a few counts. The rearrangement links TRBV7-2 to TRBJ2-7; TRBD2 matches 9 bases. Germline CDR1 reads SGHTA; CDR2 reads FQGNSA. The ends lost 5 bases at V and 7 bases at J; junction bases unmatched: 12. The CDR3 contains 15 residues. The CDR3 reads CASSPQFSGSGEQYF. The DNA for the CDR3 is TGTGCCAGCAGCCCCCAGTTTAGCGGGAGCGGAGAGCAGTACTTC.

This clonotype was detected only a few times. V usage is TRBV2 and J usage is TRBJ2-2; no reliable D call. CDR3 size: 12 residues. Per the germline V gene, CDR1 is SNHLY and CDR2 is FYNNEI. Trimming shortened V by 3 bases and J by 7 bases, and 6 bases separated the two germline ends. CDR3 in amino acids: CASSEGLGELFF. The CDR3 DNA follows: TGTGCCAGCAGTGAGGGCCTCGGGGAGCTGTTTTTT.

The chain joins TRBV28 to TRBJ2-5; D not certain. Germline lookup yields CDR1 MDHEN and CDR2 SYDVKM. Trimming stripped 6 bases from V and 3 bases from J, with 20 bases between. The length of the CDR3 is 16 residues. The DNA of the CDR3 is TGTGCCAGCAGATCGAACGGACCATTGTTGAAAGAGACCCAGTACTTC. This codes for CASRSNGPLLKETQYF.

The gene calls are TRBV7-2 and TRBJ1-2, with D maybe TRBD1 (5 bases). CDR1 SGHTA and CDR2 FQGNSA come from the germline V gene. V was shortened by 2 bases and J by 4 bases, with 8 bases between the two germline ends. This CDR3 has 13 amino acids. The CDR3 here is CASSLTQAYGYTF. The CDR3 bases are TGTGCCAGCAGCTTAACACAGGCCTATGGCTACACCTTC.

This clonotype has only a few counts. The chain recombines TRBV7-8 with TRBJ2-2; D is unclear. CDR1 and CDR2 from the germline V gene are SGHVS and FQNEAQ. The ends were cut back, 4 bases at V and 6 bases at J, with 6 bases in the middle. The CDR3 has 12 amino acids. The CDR3 reads CASSSAPGELFF. The DNA for the CDR3 is TGTGCCAGCAGCTCGGCGCCCGGGGAGCTGTTTTTT.

This clonotype has a count of ten or more. The CDR3 region has the DNA TGCAGTGCTACGTGGGACAGGGATCTAGATACGCAGTATTTT. Its translation is CSATWDRDLDTQYF. The rearrangement links TRBV20-1 to TRBJ2-3, with TRBD1 matching 9 bases. Trimming took 4 bases from V and 5 from J; bases not matched to a gene: 7. CDR1 and CDR2 from the germline V gene are DFQATT and SNEGSKA (reference sequence). The CDR3 has 14 amino acids.

In its sample, this clonotype was seen a few times. This chain joins TRBV28 and TRBJ2-2, with 7 bases lining up with TRBD2. Trimming removed 3 bases from V and 9 bases from J; junction bases left unmatched: 7. This CDR3 has 14 amino acids. Germline CDR1 and CDR2: MDHEN and SYDVKM. CDR3 loop: CASSLGSGHRELFF. Written as DNA, the CDR3 is TGTGCCAGCAGTTTGGGTAGCGGGCACCGGGAGCTGTTTTTT. Together with reference TRBV28 and TRBJ2-2, the CDR3 gives the full variable domain: DVKVTQSSRYLVKRTGEKVFLECVQDMDHENMFWYRQDPGLGLRLIYFSYDVKMKEKGDIPEGYSVSREKKERFSLILESASTNQTSMYLCASSLGSGHRELFFGEGSRLTVL.